A selection of T cell receptor beta chains follows, all from one sample in a study of identical twins. Each CDR3 protein is one row after TCRdb ran MiXCR on the 5' RACE reads. The sample gives 1.5 million to 2 million distinct CDR3 sequences, around 29% of which show up once; roughly 0.3% is in the top ten. The sample taken for sequencing was cord blood. These receptors originate from a newborn girl in good health. CDR3s include the opening cysteine and the closing phenylalanine or tryptophan. A D gene is named only where the DNA matches it firmly. For some rows the clone size is stated as once, few or many, or as a class when expanded; others skip it.

TRBJ2-2	-	few	TRBV4-1	CASFSWTGELFF	TGCGCCAGCTTCTCATGGACCGGGGAGCTGTTTTTT
TRBJ1-2	TRBD1	-	TRBV28	CASSLYIPGQGYGYTF	TGTGCCAGCAGTTTATATATCCCGGGACAGGGATATGGCTACACCTTC
TRBJ2-1	-	-	TRBV20-1	CSARDLDAPTYNEQFF	TGCAGTGCTAGAGATCTGGACGCTCCCACCTACAATGAGCAGTTCTTC
TRBJ1-4	-	-	TRBV4-2	CASSQAYLKLFF	TGTGCCAGCAGCCAAGCGTATCTGAAACTGTTTTTT
TRBJ2-3	-	-	TRBV9	CASSVGSNYYTDTQYF	TGTGCCAGCAGCGTAGGCAGCAATTATTACACAGATACGCAGTATTTT
TRBJ2-6	-	few	TRBV7-2	CASTRSGANVLTF	TGTGCCAGCACCCGATCTGGGGCCAACGTCCTGACTTTC
TRBJ2-1	-	few	TRBV27	CASSTSPGPSRNEQFF	TGTGCCAGCAGCACTTCTCCGGGACCGTCCAGAAATGAGCAGTTCTTC
TRBJ2-1	-	-	TRBV24-1	CATSGSPYNEQFF	TGTGCCACCAGTGGGTCCCCCTACAATGAGCAGTTCTTC
TRBJ2-5	-	many	TRBV20-1	CSARGYQETQYF	TGCAGTGCTAGAGGGTACCAAGAGACCCAGTACTTC
TRBJ2-7	-	-	TRBV6-1	CAGSEKGSDEQYF	TGTGCCGGCAGTGAGAAGGGAAGCGACGAGCAGTACTTC
TRBJ2-1	TRBD1	few	TRBV5-4	CASSFSDRVNEQFF	TGTGCCAGCAGCTTTTCCGACAGGGTCAATGAGCAGTTCTTC
TRBJ1-4	-	-	TRBV27	CASSLASAATNEKLFF	TGTGCCAGCAGTTTAGCTTCAGCGGCAACTAATGAAAAACTGTTTTTT
TRBJ1-6	-	few	TRBV7-2	CASSLDTLNSPLHF	TGTGCCAGCAGCTTAGACACTCTTAATTCACCCCTCCACTTT
TRBJ2-4	-	-	TRBV7-2	CASRAGQDIQYF	TGTGCCAGCAGGGCGGGACAAGACATTCAGTACTTC
TRBJ2-5	TRBD2	-	TRBV4-2	CASSPSGRGGHYNEQYF	TGTGCCAGCAGCCCCTCGGGGCGCGGGGGGCACTACAATGAGCAGTACTTC
TRBJ1-1	-	-	TRBV5-1	CASSFPTGNPENTEAFF	TGCGCCAGCAGCTTCCCGACAGGAAACCCAGAAAACACTGAAGCTTTCTTT
TRBJ2-5	-	many	TRBV28	CASRTLGETQYF	TGTGCCAGCAGAACTCTTGGAGAGACCCAGTACTTC
TRBJ2-3	-	many	TRBV6-6	CASSYALVDTQYF	TGTGCCAGCAGTTACGCTTTGGTAGATACGCAGTATTTT
TRBJ1-1	-	-	TRBV27	CASSFAGWNTEAFF	TGTGCCAGCAGTTTCGCAGGGTGGAACACTGAAGCTTTCTTT
TRBJ2-4	TRBD2	few	TRBV5-1	CASSLVAGLSKNIQYF	TGCGCCAGCAGCTTGGTAGCGGGGCTGTCCAAAAACATTCAGTACTTC
TRBJ1-4	-	-	TRBV6-1	CASSEDGGHEKLFF	TGTGCCAGCAGTGAGGACGGGGGACATGAAAAACTGTTTTTT
TRBJ2-2	-	-	TRBV5-1	CASSLANGGMNTGELFF	TGCGCCAGCAGCTTGGCCAATGGCGGGATGAACACCGGGGAGCTGTTTTTT
TRBJ1-2	-	-	TRBV20-1	CSAILDYGYTF	TGCAGTGCCATTTTAGACTATGGCTACACCTTC
TRBJ2-1	TRBD2	-	TRBV28	CASSTRLAYEQFF	TGTGCCAGCAGTACCCGACTAGCGTATGAGCAGTTCTTC
TRBJ2-7	-	few	TRBV2	CASSELNEQYF	TGTGCCAGCAGTGAATTGAACGAGCAGTACTTC
TRBJ1-5	TRBD1	-	TRBV15	CATSRVLGQGYQPQHF	TGTGCCACCAGCAGAGTGTTGGGACAGGGGTATCAGCCTCAGCATTTT